At least ten counts were recorded for the clone carrying this TCR beta chain. Its antigen is not known. The data are from a study of T cells in Graves' hyperthyroidism and ophthalmopathy. Trimming left V 7 bases short and J 3 bases short, with 7 bases between. Per germline, CDR1 MNHNS and CDR2 SASEGT. CDR3 size: 12 residues. There were TCR beta CDR3 regions amplified from RNA transcripts. A set of HTBI primers served as the primers for a first-round RT-PCR of the TCR CDR3. TCRdb reanalysed the multiplex PCR reads using MiXCR and keeps one entry per CDR3 protein. The table includes 350,000 to 400,000 distinct CDR3 sequences, 19% detected once. Study outcomes and limitations: Model predictions of ophthalmopathy came a median around 6.5 months before onset.

This TCR was sampled from a young woman with Graves' hyperthyroidism. The sequencing input was blood. This chain uses TRBV6-1 with TRBJ1-5, with D uncertain. The CDR3 DNA reads TGTGCCAGCATTCATCTCAATCAGCCCCAGCATTTT. Its translation is CASIHLNQPQHF.